This is a list of T cell receptor beta chains from one sample in a study of blood T cell repertoires in COVID-19. The method was immunoSEQ multiplex PCR; TCRdb's version includes in-frame clones alone and lacks a portion of them. The sample records over 85,000 clones, 80% to 90% being singletons. The source material was peripheral blood. These receptors all come from a human donor in a cohort sampled during active COVID-19. Each CDR3 is given with its conserved first and last residue.

v_call,cdr3_aa
TRBV27,CASSFGPPGTEAFF
TRBV28,CASRSGLAGSYEQYF
TRBV7-6,CASSLETVGFSGNTIYF
TRBV19,CASSQGGAKNIQYF
TRBV3-1/TRBV3-2,CASSDPGYTEAFF
TRBV28,CASNAPGQGSGDTQYF
TRBV24-1,CATSALRSGDSGANVLTF
TRBV13,CASSLRLAGADTQYF
TRBV27,CASSFGSTGGLGGANVLTF
TRBV28,CATGTQYF
TRBV21-1,CASNCGGQGDWNTEAFF
TRBV2,CAASASGRDTGELFF
TRBV7-9,CASSPGVSGNEQFF
TRBV2,CASSEALLSYTGELFF
TRBV2,CASSEPLGRGSQETQYF
TRBV28,CASSSGQGNHQPQHF
TRBV5-1,CASSLGGSRGYEKLFF
TRBV11-1,CASSLFGGDTGELFF
TRBV6-1,CASSELTGLPSGANVLTF
TRBV25-1,CASSALAGGGEQFF
TRBV6-5,CASSPDRNFGYTF
TRBV7-6,CASSPGLGNTEAFF
TRBV10-2,CASSELGLAGGSSYEQYF
TRBV6-2/TRBV6-3,CASSYLAGSYEQYF
TRBV18,CASSSGQGAEQYF
TRBV2,CASRTNTNSPLHF
TRBV6-1,CASSEIGQAFQPQHF
TRBV24-1,CATRNTGSGYTF
TRBV27,CASSPGQLGEKLFF
TRBV11-3,CASSLDQDRGNNEQFF
TRBV19,CATRQGRDYGYTF
TRBV24-1,CATSALGQGAHEQFF
TRBV4-1,CASSQGLAGNIQYF
TRBV19,CASRSAPSGNEQFF
TRBV5-8,CASSLEGETQYF
TRBV3-1/TRBV3-2,CASSRGLAGGNEQFF
TRBV7-2,CASSPRGGTNYGYTF
TRBV28,CANQGGSYNEQFF
TRBV27,CASSLMASGHNEQFF
TRBV3-1/TRBV3-2,CASSQVAGSGANVLTF
TRBV19,CASSIGTSGATNTGELFF
TRBV28,CASSFRGAYSNQPQHF
TRBV19,CASSIAGTIPKQFF
TRBV7-2,CASSIRGRATTDEQFF
TRBV28,CASSPDGRGSYEQYF
TRBV7-9,CASSLQGHSYEQYF
TRBV6-5,CASSLSGTGGTGELFF
TRBV19,CASGGQTYNEQFF
TRBV19,CASVASGRRDTQYF